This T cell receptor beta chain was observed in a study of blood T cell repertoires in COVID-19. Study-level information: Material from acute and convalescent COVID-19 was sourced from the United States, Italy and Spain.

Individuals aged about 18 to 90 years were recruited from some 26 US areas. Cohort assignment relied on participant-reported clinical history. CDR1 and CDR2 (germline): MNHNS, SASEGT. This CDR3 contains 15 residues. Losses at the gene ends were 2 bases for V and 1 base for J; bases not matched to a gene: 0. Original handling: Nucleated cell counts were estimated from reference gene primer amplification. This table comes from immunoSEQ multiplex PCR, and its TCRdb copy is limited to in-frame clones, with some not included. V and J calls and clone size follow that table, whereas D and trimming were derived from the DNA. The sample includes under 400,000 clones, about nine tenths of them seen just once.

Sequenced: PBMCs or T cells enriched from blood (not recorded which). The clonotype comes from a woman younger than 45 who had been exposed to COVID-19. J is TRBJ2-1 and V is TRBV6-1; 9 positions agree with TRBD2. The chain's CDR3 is CASSELAGSYNEQFF. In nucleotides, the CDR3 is TGTGCCAGCAGTGAACTAGCGGGATCCTACAATGAGCAGTTCTTC.